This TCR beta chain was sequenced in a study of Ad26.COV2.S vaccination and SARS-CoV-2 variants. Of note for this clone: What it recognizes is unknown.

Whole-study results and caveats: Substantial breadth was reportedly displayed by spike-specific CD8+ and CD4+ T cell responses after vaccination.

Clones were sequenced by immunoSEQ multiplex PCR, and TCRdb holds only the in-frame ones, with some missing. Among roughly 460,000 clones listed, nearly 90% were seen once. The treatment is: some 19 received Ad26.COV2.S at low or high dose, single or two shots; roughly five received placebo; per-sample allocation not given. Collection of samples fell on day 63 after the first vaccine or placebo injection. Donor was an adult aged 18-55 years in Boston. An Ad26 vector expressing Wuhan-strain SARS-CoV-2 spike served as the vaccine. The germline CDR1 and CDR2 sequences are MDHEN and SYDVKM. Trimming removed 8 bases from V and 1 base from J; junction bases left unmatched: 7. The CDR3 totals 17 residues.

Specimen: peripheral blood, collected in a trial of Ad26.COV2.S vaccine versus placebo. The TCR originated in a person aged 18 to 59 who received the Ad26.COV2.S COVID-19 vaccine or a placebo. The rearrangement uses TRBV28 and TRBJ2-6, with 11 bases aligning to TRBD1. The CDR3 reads CASHPGQGVSGANVLTF. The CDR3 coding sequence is TGTGCCAGCCACCCGGGACAGGGGGTATCTGGGGCCAACGTCCTGACTTTC.